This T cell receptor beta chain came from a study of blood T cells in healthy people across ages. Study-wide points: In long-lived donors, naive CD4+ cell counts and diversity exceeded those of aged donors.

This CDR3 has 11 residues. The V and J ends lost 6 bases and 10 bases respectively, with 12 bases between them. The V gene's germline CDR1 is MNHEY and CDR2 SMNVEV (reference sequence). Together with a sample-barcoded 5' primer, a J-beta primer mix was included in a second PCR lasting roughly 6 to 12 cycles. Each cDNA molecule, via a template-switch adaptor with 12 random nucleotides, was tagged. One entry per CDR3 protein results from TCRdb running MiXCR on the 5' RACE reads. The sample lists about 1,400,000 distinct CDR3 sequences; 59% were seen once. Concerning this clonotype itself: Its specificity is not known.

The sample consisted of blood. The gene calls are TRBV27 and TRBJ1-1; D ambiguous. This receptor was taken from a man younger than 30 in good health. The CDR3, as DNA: TGTGCCAGCAGCGTCAACTCTAGAGCTTTCTTT. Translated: CASSVNSRAFF.